Following are 14 T cell receptor beta chains from one sample sequenced in a study of CD8 T cells in ankylosing spondylitis. Via MiXCR, TCRdb re-called the 5' RACE reads, giving one row per CDR3 protein. This table holds about 92,000 distinct CDR3 sequences, about 9% found once. Source material: blood, either unsorted or a sorted T cell fraction (not recorded which). These receptors all come from a male donor with ankylosing spondylitis or in good health (not recorded which).

This clonotype was recorded many times. This chain uses TRBV9 with TRBJ1-2; no firm D call. Looked up from germline, CDR1 is SGDLS and CDR2 is YYNGEE. CDR3 length: 13 residues. V gave up 4 bases and J gave up 7 bases, with 14 bases separating them. The CDR3 is CASSPEVYRGYTF. The CDR3, as DNA: TGTGCCAGCAGCCCCGAAGTATATCGTGGCTACACCTTC.

The chain is built from TRBV7-8 and TRBJ2-3, with 7 bases fitting TRBD2. The CDR3 sequence is 14 residues long. Germline V CDR1 and CDR2: SGHVS, FQNEAQ. The V segment lost 4 bases and the J segment 4 bases; nucleotides outside the gene matches: 5. The CDR3 is CASSYAGVADTQYF. The CDR3 region has the DNA TGTGCCAGCAGCTACGCGGGGGTAGCAGATACGCAGTATTTT.

In this sample, this clonotype turned up many times. The chain uses TRBV5-6 and TRBJ2-1; 11 bases align to TRBD2. The V gene end was trimmed by 4 bases and the J gene end by 9 bases; junction bases not matched to a gene: 9. This CDR3 contains 15 residues. Germline V gene data show CDR1 as SGHDT and CDR2 as YYEEEE. CDR3 nucleotides: TGTGCCAGCAGCATTAGCGGGGGGGCCTCGGGTGAGCAGTTCTTC. Translating it yields CASSISGGASGEQFF.

The CDR3 region has the DNA TGTGCCAGCACCCATAGGAGGACTAGCGGGACCTACAATGAGCAGTTCTTC. As protein: CASTHRRTSGTYNEQFF. This sequence joins TRBV12-3 or TRBV12-4 and TRBJ2-1, with TRBD2 matching over 12 bases. CDR3 length: 17 amino acids. V gave up 7 bases and J gave up 2 bases; unmatched junction bases: 9.

This clonotype was counted many times. The chain joins TRBV28 to TRBJ2-7, with a possible D match to TRBD1 (6 bases). Germline CDR1 reads MDHEN; CDR2 reads SYDVKM. Trimming stripped 5 bases from V and 7 bases from J, with 15 bases between. This CDR3 spans 13 amino acids. CDR3 region: CASSLSWGREQYF. Here the CDR3 DNA reads TGTGCCAGCAGTCTTTCCTGGGGGCGTGAGCAGTACTTC.

This clonotype was detected many times. This chain joins TRBV4-1 and TRBJ1-5; D not certain. Per germline, CDR1 MGHRA and CDR2 YSYEKL. The V gene lost 0 bases and the J gene lost 6 bases, with 9 bases spanning the gap. The length of the CDR3 is 14 residues. CDR3 sequence: CASSQEADPQPQHF. CDR3 nucleotides: TGCGCCAGCAGCCAAGAGGCGGATCCTCAGCCCCAGCATTTT.

This clonotype showed up many times. The V gene is TRBV2, the J gene TRBJ2-2; 7 bases match TRBD1. This CDR3 comprises 17 residues. With V trimmed by 3 bases and J by 0 bases, 7 bases remained unmatched. Germline V CDR1 and CDR2: SNHLY, FYNNEI. CDR3 protein: CASSDPRQGPNTGELFF. DNA for the CDR3: TGTGCCAGCAGTGATCCTCGACAGGGTCCGAACACCGGGGAGCTGTTTTTT.

This clonotype showed up just a few times. This sequence joins TRBV4-2 and TRBJ1-3; the match to TRBD1 covers 8 bases. The V and J ends lost 1 base and 2 bases, in that order; junction bases with no gene match: 7. This CDR3 comprises 17 residues. Germline V gene sequence: CDR1 LGHNA, CDR2 YNFKEQ. CDR3 region: CASSQVEAGGTGNTIYF. The CDR3 DNA reads as TGTGCCAGCAGCCAAGTAGAAGCAGGGGGCACTGGAAACACCATATATTTT.

With regard to this clonotype: A much larger clone lies one base from this, so it may be a read error. The CDR3, as DNA: TGTGCCGGCAGCCAAGATAATCGGGACGCAAGGAACACCATATATTTT. Translated, it gives CAGSQDNRDARNTIYF. The V call is TRBV3-1, the J call TRBJ1-3; tentatively, D is TRBD1 (5 bases). CDR1 and CDR2 from the germline V gene are LGHDT and YNNKEL (reference sequence). The CDR3 loop spans 16 amino acids.

This clonotype was counted many times. The chain combines TRBV6-4 with TRBJ2-1; no reliable D call. The germline V gene has CDR1 MRHNA and CDR2 SNTAGT. This CDR3 has 13 residues. Trimming left V 3 bases short and J 4 bases short, with 7 bases between. The CDR3 protein is CASSENGYNEQFF. In DNA, the CDR3 is TGTGCCAGCAGTGAGAACGGGTACAATGAGCAGTTCTTC.

This clonotype was found once. One end of the junction fails to match germline, which may point to a read error. The V and J genes are TRBV7-9 and TRBJ1-3; D is perhaps TRBD1 (6 bases). Per germline, CDR1 SEHNR and CDR2 FQNEAQ (reference sequence). The CDR3 is 17 amino acids. The CDR3 coding sequence is TGTGCCAGCAGCTCTCTCCTGGACAGTCACTCTGGAAACACCATAAATTTT. Translated, it gives CASSSLLDSHSGNTINF.

This clonotype was seen repeatedly, ten times or more. V gene TRBV10-3 combines with J gene TRBJ1-5; D is possibly TRBD1 (6 bases). This CDR3 has 18 residues. Trimming removed 0 bases at V and 2 bases at J, with 17 bases between. CDR1 ENHRY and CDR2 SYGVKD come from the germline V gene. The CDR3 DNA sequence: TGTGCCATCAGTGAGTCAATACGGGGGGCGCCTGGCAATCAGCCCCAGCATTTT. Amino acid sequence: CAISESIRGAPGNQPQHF.

At least ten counts were recorded for this clonotype. The chain joins TRBV12-3 or TRBV12-4 to TRBJ1-5; D is ambiguous. Trimming left V 1 base short and J 4 bases short, with 20 bases between. This CDR3 comprises 18 residues. The CDR3 DNA follows: TGTGCCAGCAGTTTAGGGTCCCCAGTGAGGCACATGAATCAGCCCCAGCATTTT. Translation: CASSLGSPVRHMNQPQHF.

The genes are TRBV20-1 and TRBJ1-5; D is perhaps TRBD1 (5 bases). V was shortened by 6 bases and J by 3 bases, with 9 bases between the two germline ends. Germline-derived CDR1 and CDR2 are DFQATT and SNEGSKA (reference sequence). There are 12 residues in the CDR3. The CDR3 coding sequence is TGCAGTGCCTCAGGGAACAATCAGCCCCAGCATTTT. It codes for CSASGNNQPQHF.